Below, 32 T cell receptor beta chains from the same sample are listed, as sequenced in a study of neurological immune-mediated disorders (dated by TCRdb to between 2018 and 2021). Libraries were constructed by 5' RACE. Sequencing took place on an Illumina HiSeq 2500. TCRdb reran the public reads through fastp at Q25 and MiXCR, keeping productive beta chains. When rows share a CDR3 protein, they turn into one entry using the most common DNA and genes. In this sample the table shows about 82,000 distinct CDR3 sequences, 2% to 3% of which occur a single time. The ten most abundant clones make up over 0.95% of the sample. The sample was PBMCs. The receptors here all came from a woman under 40 with multiple sclerosis.

This clonotype was recorded many times. The genes are TRBV29-1 and TRBJ1-1; D might be TRBD1 (5 bases). Looked up from germline, CDR1 is SQVTM and CDR2 is ANQGSEA. The V end was cut by 7 bases, the J end by 6 bases, with 15 bases between. There are 12 residues in the CDR3. The CDR3: CSARRGDAEAFF. The CDR3 DNA is TGCAGCGCTCGACGTGGGGACGCTGAAGCTTTCTTT.

This clonotype occurred many times. This chain links TRBV25-1 with TRBJ1-1; D not resolved. This CDR3 has 14 residues. Between the trimmed V and J ends, which lost 4 bases and 4 bases, there was a span of 13 bases. The germline gives CDR1 MGHDK, CDR2 SYGVNS. In DNA, the CDR3 is TGTGCCAGCAGTGGCCGCCTCGGGGTCACTGAAGCTTTCTTT. Protein sequence: CASSGRLGVTEAFF.

This clonotype came up many times. The chain is built from TRBV10-3 and TRBJ2-5; no firm D call. There are 13 residues in the CDR3. Trimming stripped 0 bases from V and 5 bases from J, with 7 bases between. Germline V lookup: CDR1 ENHRY, CDR2 SYGVKD. Written as DNA, the CDR3 is TGTGCCATCAGTGAGTCGATTGTGGAGACCCAGTACTTC. Residues: CAISESIVETQYF.

This clonotype has ten or more counts. The rearrangement links TRBV6-5 to TRBJ2-2; D ambiguous. The CDR3 sequence is 13 residues long. Germline V gives CDR1 MNHEY, CDR2 SVGAGI. V was trimmed by 2 bases and J by 4 bases, leaving 5 bases between them. CDR3 in amino acids: CASSYVTTGELFF. The CDR3 DNA is TGTGCCAGCAGTTACGTTACCACCGGGGAGCTGTTTTTT.

There are many counts of this clonotype. The rearrangement joins TRBV15 to TRBJ2-7; 9 bases map to TRBD2. V lost 2 bases, J lost 5 bases, and 4 bases stayed unmatched. The CDR3 totals 14 residues. The germline CDR1 and CDR2 sequences are LNHNV and YYDKDF (reference sequence). The CDR3 nucleotides read TGTGCCACCAGCAGAATAGCGGGAGAGGACGAGCAGTACTTC. It specifies CATSRIAGEDEQYF.

The chain recombines TRBV29-1 with TRBJ1-1; possible D gene TRBD1, 5 bases. The CDR3 covers 13 residues. V was shortened by 5 bases and J by 4 bases, with 14 bases between the two germline ends. CDR1 and CDR2 from the germline V gene are SQVTM and ANQGSEA. The CDR3 spells CSVSYVGGTEAFF. In DNA form, the CDR3 reads TGCAGCGTTTCCTATGTCGGGGGCACTGAAGCTTTCTTT.

This clonotype has ten or more counts. The J gene is TRBJ2-5, the V gene TRBV5-1, with 7 bases matching TRBD1. The CDR3 is made up of 16 amino acids. Unmatched junction bases numbered 11, after V lost 4 bases and J lost 2 bases. Germline V gene data show CDR1 as SGHRS and CDR2 as YFSETQ. Here the CDR3 DNA reads TGCGCCAGCAGCCCCGGACAGGTGACCCTACAAGAGACCCAGTACTTC. Protein: CASSPGQVTLQETQYF. Complete variable domain (other parts from reference TRBV5-1 and TRBJ2-5): KAGVTQTPRYLIKTRGQQVTLSCSPISGHRSVSWYQQTPGQGLQFLFEYFSETQRNKGNFPGRFSGRQFSNSRSEMNVSTLELGDSALYLCASSPGQVTLQETQYFGPGTRLLVL.

This clonotype showed up many times. The DNA for the CDR3 is TGCAGTGCTAGAGATGTTGCAGCCCCGTTTGTCTATGGCTACACCTTC. It yields the protein CSARDVAAPFVYGYTF. The chain uses TRBV20-1 and TRBJ1-2; D unresolved. CDR1 is DFQATT and CDR2 is SNEGSKA in the germline V gene (reference sequence). The CDR3 loop spans 16 amino acids. The V end was cut by 0 bases, the J end by 4 bases, with 18 bases between.

This clonotype has ten or more counts. The V and J genes are TRBV9 and TRBJ2-1; possible D gene TRBD2, 6 bases. V was pared by 4 bases and J by 4 bases, with 18 bases between. The CDR3 runs to 16 residues. Germline CDR1 is SGDLS and CDR2 is YYNGEE. The CDR3 loop is CASSHPPSGLYNEQFF. The DNA for the CDR3 is TGTGCCAGCAGCCATCCTCCCAGCGGGTTGTACAATGAGCAGTTCTTC.

This clonotype was counted ten times or more. V usage is TRBV3-1 and J usage is TRBJ2-1, with 13 bases that match TRBD2. This CDR3 region has 15 residues. V shed 4 bases, J shed 9 bases, and the junction held 6 bases outside the gene matches. From germline, CDR1 is LGHDT and CDR2 YNNKEL (reference sequence). Here the CDR3 DNA reads TGTGCCAGCAGCCCCCAACTAGCGGGAGGGTCTGAGCAGTTCTTC. Translated: CASSPQLAGGSEQFF.

This clonotype was recorded at least ten times. The V call is TRBV20-1, the J call TRBJ2-1, with a possible D match to TRBD2 (6 bases). The CDR3 runs to 15 residues. Germline CDR1 DFQATT, CDR2 SNEGSKA (reference sequence). Trimming removed 3 bases from V and 4 bases from J, with 16 bases in between. CDR3: CSASLRPEGYNEQFF. CDR3 DNA: TGCAGTGCTAGTTTGAGGCCGGAGGGTTACAATGAGCAGTTCTTC.

This clonotype has a count of ten or more. The V gene is TRBV20-1, the J gene TRBJ2-1, with no clear D. Germline loops: CDR1 DFQATT, CDR2 SNEGSKA (reference sequence). V lost 7 bases to trimming and J lost 9 bases, with 13 bases between them. This CDR3 contains 11 residues. The CDR3 reads CSVIVLGEQFF. The CDR3 DNA sequence: TGCAGTGTCATCGTTCTGGGTGAGCAGTTCTTC.

The sample holds many counts of this clonotype. The genes are TRBV7-2 and TRBJ1-2, with D tentatively TRBD1 (5 bases). This CDR3 comprises 14 residues. The germline V gene has CDR1 SGHTA and CDR2 FQGNSA. The germline V and J ends were trimmed by 1 base and 2 bases, with 8 bases remaining between them. The CDR3 spells CASSLDSGNYGYTF. The CDR3 DNA reads TGTGCCAGCAGCTTAGATTCAGGGAACTATGGCTACACCTTC.

In its sample, this clonotype was seen many times. The genes are TRBV7-2 and TRBJ2-5, with 7 positions matching TRBD2. The CDR3 runs to 13 residues. The germline CDR1 and CDR2 sequences are SGHTA and FQGNSA. The V segment lost 5 bases and the J segment 4 bases; nucleotides outside the gene matches: 4. CDR3 bases: TGTGCCAGCAGCCCCGGACTAGGAGAGACCCAGTACTTC. It codes for CASSPGLGETQYF.

Many counts were recorded for this clonotype. The rearrangement joins TRBV7-9 to TRBJ2-5, with D unresolved. The germline V gene encodes CDR1 SEHNR and CDR2 FQNEAQ (reference sequence). The V end was cut by 3 bases, the J end by 7 bases, with 6 bases between. The CDR3 has 11 amino acids. The CDR3 sequence: CASSFEGTQYF. In nucleotides, the CDR3 is TGTGCCAGCAGCTTCGAAGGGACCCAGTACTTC. Full variable domain (missing parts from reference TRBV7-9 and TRBJ2-5): DTGVSQNPRHKITKRGQNVTFRCDPISEHNRLYWYRQTLGQGPEFLTYFQNEAQLEKSRLLSDRFSAERPKGSFSTLEIQRTEQGDSAMYLCASSFEGTQYFGPGTRLLVL.

This clonotype has a count of ten or more. The rearrangement links TRBV5-1 to TRBJ1-2; D is perhaps TRBD1 (5 bases). V lost 5 bases to trimming and J lost 10 bases, with 15 bases between them. There are 12 residues in the CDR3. The germline V gene has CDR1 SGHRS and CDR2 YFSETQ. Written as DNA, the CDR3 is TGCGCCAGCAGGAGGGACTCCCGGGACTACACCTTC. It encodes CASRRDSRDYTF.

Many counts were recorded for this clonotype. The chain uses TRBV7-9 and TRBJ2-1, with 11 nucleotides matching TRBD2. CDR1 SEHNR and CDR2 FQNEAQ come from the germline V gene (reference sequence). CDR3 length: 19 amino acids. V shed 1 base and J 2 bases; nucleotides not matched to a gene: 10. In nucleotides, the CDR3 is TGTGCCAGCAGCTTAGGGGGGACTAGCGGCACCGCCCCCTACAATGAGCAGTTCTTC. This translates into CASSLGGTSGTAPYNEQFF.

This clonotype was observed many times. The gene calls are TRBV20-1 and TRBJ2-7; no clear D. Trimming cost V 6 bases and J 4 bases, with 16 bases left between them. This CDR3 has 13 amino acids. Germline CDR1 reads DFQATT; CDR2 reads SNEGSKA (reference sequence). CDR3 amino acids: CSAPARATYEQYF. CDR3 coding DNA: TGCAGTGCCCCCGCTAGGGCTACTTACGAGCAGTACTTC.

This clonotype was observed at least ten times. The chain is built from TRBV12-3 or TRBV12-4 and TRBJ1-4, with D tentatively TRBD1 (6 bases). V lost 2 bases and J 5 bases, leaving 21 bases between the germline ends. CDR3 size: 18 residues. The CDR3 DNA is TGTGCCAGCAGTTTAAAAATCGGACCTAACGGACAGAATGAAAAACTGTTTTTT. Translated: CASSLKIGPNGQNEKLFF.

Ten or more counts support this clonotype. The chain has TRBV5-5 and TRBJ2-1; 7 bases fit TRBD1. The CDR3 runs 14 residues. The junction had 7 bases not matched to a gene; V was cut back by 2 bases and J by 8 bases. CDR1 and CDR2 from the germline V gene are SGHKS and YYEKEE (reference sequence). CDR3: CASSFTGDDHEQFF. The CDR3 coding sequence is TGTGCCAGCAGCTTCACAGGGGATGATCATGAGCAGTTCTTC.

This clonotype was seen at least ten times. Just one base apart from a much larger clone, this may be a read error. The chain combines TRBV7-2 with TRBJ2-5; D is possibly TRBD1 (5 bases). This CDR3 has 13 amino acids. CDR1 is SGHTA, CDR2 FQGNSA, per germline. CDR3 DNA sequence: TGTGCCAGCAGCTCCCGACAGCAAGGGACCCAGTACTTC. It translates to CASSSRQQGTQYF.

This clonotype was found many times. The rearrangement links TRBV10-3 to TRBJ2-7; possible D gene TRBD2, 6 bases. V gave up 6 bases and J gave up 1 base, with 10 bases separating them. CDR3 length: 13 amino acids. Germline V gives CDR1 ENHRY, CDR2 SYGVKD. For the CDR3, the DNA is TGTGCCATCAGATGGGGGGAGTCCTACGAGCAGTACTTC. Its translation: CAIRWGESYEQYF.

This clonotype was seen ten or more times. V and J are TRBV20-1 and TRBJ2-7, with 14 bases lining up with TRBD2. V lost 6 bases to trimming and J lost 6 bases; unmatched junction nucleotides: 13. Per germline, CDR1 DFQATT and CDR2 SNEGSKA (reference sequence). The CDR3 length is 16 residues. As DNA, the CDR3 is TGCAGTGCAGTAGGTGGGACTAGCGGGAGTCTGGGCGAGCAGTACTTC. It codes for CSAVGGTSGSLGEQYF.

This clonotype was seen ten or more times. The rearrangement joins TRBV19 to TRBJ1-1, with unresolved D. The CDR3 covers 14 residues. V was clipped by 5 bases and J by 5 bases, with 15 bases between them. CDR1 LNHDA and CDR2 SQIVND come from the germline V gene (reference sequence). CDR3 loop: CASSPGRGRTEAFF. The CDR3 DNA reads TGTGCCAGTAGTCCCGGGCGTGGGAGGACTGAAGCTTTCTTT. The full variable domain, its missing parts supplied by reference TRBV19 and TRBJ1-1, is DGGITQSPKYLFRKEGQNVTLSCEQNLNHDAMYWYRQDPGQGLRLIYYSQIVNDFQKGDIAEGYSVSREKKESFPLTVTSAQKNPTAFYLCASSPGRGRTEAFFGQGTRLTVV.

This clonotype has ten or more counts. The V gene is TRBV4-3, the J gene TRBJ2-7, with TRBD1 as a possible D gene (5 bases). This CDR3 comprises 15 residues. Trimming removed 0 bases from V and 2 bases from J, with 11 bases in between. CDR1 is LGHNA, CDR2 YSLEER, per germline. The CDR3: CASSQDQPGPYEQYF. The CDR3, as DNA: TGCGCCAGCAGCCAAGATCAACCAGGGCCCTACGAGCAGTACTTC.

This clonotype was counted ten times or more. This sequence joins TRBV20-1 and TRBJ2-7, with D possibly TRBD2 on 6 matching bases. CDR3 length: 12 residues. Germline loops: CDR1 DFQATT, CDR2 SNEGSKA (reference sequence). V lost 8 bases, J lost 3 bases, and 14 bases lay in between. The CDR3: CSTTGTGYEQYF. The CDR3 coding sequence is TGCAGTACAACCGGGACTGGCTACGAGCAGTACTTC.

At least ten counts were recorded for this clonotype. The gene calls are TRBV12-3 or TRBV12-4 and TRBJ1-1; D is unresolved. Between the trimmed V and J ends, which lost 2 bases and 5 bases, there was a span of 9 bases. The CDR3 spans 13 residues. The CDR3 sequence is CASSLIRGTEAFF. The CDR3 DNA reads as TGTGCCAGCAGTTTAATCCGAGGGACTGAAGCTTTCTTT.

This clonotype was observed at least ten times. This sequence joins TRBV11-2 and TRBJ1-2; tentative D call: TRBD1 (5 bases). Germline loops: CDR1 SGHAT, CDR2 FQNNGV. Trimming took 5 bases from V and 3 from J, leaving 10 bases between them. This CDR3 contains 13 residues. The CDR3 reads CASSPQGDYGYTF. The CDR3 DNA sequence: TGTGCCAGCAGCCCCCAGGGTGACTATGGCTACACCTTC.

This clonotype was counted at least ten times. The chain couples TRBV5-1 to TRBJ2-3; D gene uncertain. Trimming shortened V by 0 bases and J by 5 bases, and 10 bases separated the two germline ends. The CDR3 extends over 14 amino acids. Germline V gene sequence: CDR1 SGHRS, CDR2 YFSETQ. This chain's CDR3 is CASSLDDVLDTQYF. CDR3 DNA: TGCGCCAGCAGCTTGGACGACGTCTTAGATACGCAGTATTTT.

This clonotype was counted ten times or more. The chain has TRBV29-1 and TRBJ1-1; D uncertain. Per germline, CDR1 SQVTM and CDR2 ANQGSEA. Trimming shortened V by 0 bases and J by 11 bases, and 7 bases separated the two germline ends. This CDR3 contains 10 residues. CDR3 sequence reads: CSVEEGRAFF. The CDR3 DNA follows: TGCAGCGTTGAAGAAGGGAGGGCTTTCTTT.

This clonotype has at least ten counts. The chain is built from TRBV10-1 and TRBJ2-1; TRBD2 is a possible D gene (6 bases). V was pared by 6 bases and J by 3 bases, with 18 bases between. The V gene's germline CDR1 is WNHNN and CDR2 SYGVQD (reference sequence). The length of the CDR3 is 16 residues. CDR3 bases: TGCGCCAGCAGCCGTAAACGGGAGTATGGCTACAATGAGCAGTTCTTC. Protein: CASSRKREYGYNEQFF.

This clonotype was picked up many times. The chain combines TRBV20-1 with TRBJ2-5, with D tentatively TRBD2 (6 bases). The length of the CDR3 is 16 residues. V lost 1 base to trimming and J lost 0 bases, with 15 bases between them. Germline CDR1 and CDR2: DFQATT and SNEGSKA (reference sequence). The CDR3 region is CSARGHAGWYQETQYF. The CDR3 bases are TGCAGTGCTAGAGGGCATGCGGGGTGGTACCAAGAGACCCAGTACTTC.